The rows below give T cell receptor beta chains drawn from one sample of a study of blood T cell repertoires in COVID-19. Sequencing used immunoSEQ multiplex PCR; TCRdb keeps in-frame clones, though not all of them. Of under 150,000 clones listed, less than 80% were seen once; the top ten hold roughly 4.7%. The sample consisted of peripheral blood. Receptors originate from a woman aged 80 or over with active or convalescent COVID-19. The CDR3 runs from the conserved cysteine through the conserved F or W. The D gene is left open where the match is weak. A clone size is listed for some rows: how often the clone was seen (once, few, many), or a class if it is expanded.

v_gene	d_gene	abundance	j_gene	CDR3nt	CDR3aa
TRBV6-6	.	.	TRBJ2-3	TGTGCCAGCAGTTACGGGGGACACCGCACAGATACGCAGTATTTT	CASSYGGHRTDTQYF
TRBV3-1/TRBV3-2	TRBD1	.	TRBJ2-7	TGTGCCAGCAGTCAATACCTCGGACAGGGCTACGAGCAGTACTTC	CASSQYLGQGYEQYF
TRBV5-1	.	.	TRBJ2-3	TGCGCCAGCAGCGGATTCGGTAAGGGGGATTATACGCAGTATTTT	CASSGFGKGDYTQYF
TRBV5-5	.	few	TRBJ2-7	TGTGCCAGCGACCAACAAGGAACAGAAAAAGCCTACGAGCAGTACTTC	CASDQQGTEKAYEQYF
TRBV7-8	TRBD1	.	TRBJ2-7	TGTGCCAGCGGCGGAATGGACAGGGGGCAAGAGCAGTACTTC	CASGGMDRGQEQYF
TRBV7-2	.	.	TRBJ2-3	TGTGCCAGCAGCTTTACCGTACAGTCCACTAGCACAGATACGCAGTATTTT	CASSFTVQSTSTDTQYF
TRBV27	TRBD1	.	TRBJ2-7	TGTGCCAGCAGTTCGGACAGGGTTTCCGACGAGCAGTACTTC	CASSSDRVSDEQYF
TRBV7-9	TRBD2	.	TRBJ2-3	TGTGCCAGCAGCTTAGTTGGGGGGGTAGGAGATACGCAGTATTTT	CASSLVGGVGDTQYF
TRBV7-8	.	once	TRBJ2-5	TGTGCCAGCAGCTTAGCGGGAGGTAGTCGGGCAGGGTTGAGAGAGACCCAGTACTTC	CASSLAGGSRAGLRETQYF
TRBV19	.	.	TRBJ1-5	TGTGCCAGTAGTATCTTAGGGGTGATAGGACAGCCCCAGCATTTT	CASSILGVIGQPQHF
TRBV19	.	once	TRBJ2-6	TGTGCCAGTAGTATCGGAGGGACTGGGGCCAACGTCCTGACTTTC	CASSIGGTGANVLTF
TRBV5-5	.	.	TRBJ1-1	TGTGCCAGCAGCTTATTCGTGAACACTGAAGCTTTCTTT	CASSLFVNTEAFF
TRBV5-1	TRBD1	.	TRBJ2-7	TGCGCCAGCAGCTTGGGGGGCGACAGGGTGCACGAGCAGTACTTC	CASSLGGDRVHEQYF
TRBV7-8	.	.	TRBJ1-1	TGTGCCAGCAGCTTAATGCTGGAGGGGAACACTGAAGCTTTCTTT	CASSLMLEGNTEAFF
TRBV19	TRBD1	.	TRBJ2-7	TGTGCCAGTAGTATACGGGACAGCTTCTACGAGCAGTACTTC	CASSIRDSFYEQYF
TRBV6-5	.	.	TRBJ1-5	TGTGCCAGCAGTTACCCGGACAGCCTTAGCAATCAGCCCCAGCATTTT	CASSYPDSLSNQPQHF
TRBV19	TRBD2	many	TRBJ2-1	TGTGCCAGTAGTATAGGACTAGCGGTGGGCAATGAGCAGTTCTTC	CASSIGLAVGNEQFF
TRBV12-2	.	.	TRBJ1-5	TGTGCAAGTCGTTCGGAGCGAGCCCTCAATCAGCCCCAGCATTTT	CASRSERALNQPQHF
TRBV7-2	TRBD2	.	TRBJ2-2	TGTGCCAGCAGCCTTACTAGCGGGGCGAACACCGGGGAGCTGTTTTTT	CASSLTSGANTGELFF
TRBV20-1	.	.	TRBJ1-2	TGCAGTGCTAGTGGGGAGGGAGAGGGCTACACCTTC	CSASGEGEGYTF
TRBV30	.	.	TRBJ2-7	TGTGCCTGGAGTTTCGGTGTCGAGCAGTACTTC	CAWSFGVEQYF
TRBV18	.	.	TRBJ1-6	TGTGCCAGCTCACCAAGGGGGAATAATGATAATTCACCCCTCCACTTT	CASSPRGNNDNSPLHF
TRBV24-1	TRBD1	.	TRBJ2-2	TGTGCCACCAGTGAGGGGACAGGGCCCACCGGGGAGCTGTTTTTT	CATSEGTGPTGELFF
TRBV5-1	TRBD2	.	TRBJ2-1	TGCGCCAGCAGCTTGGCCCGGGGGGGCCGGTACAATGAGCAGTTCTTC	CASSLARGGRYNEQFF
TRBV6-1	TRBD1	.	TRBJ2-6	TGTGCCAGCAGTGAGCTTTGGACAGGGGTAAAATCTGGGGCCAACGTCCTGACTTTC	CASSELWTGVKSGANVLTF
TRBV5-1	.	.	TRBJ2-3	TGCGCCAGCAGCTTGGCCAGTCTGTCTGTGACTCGATCCACAGATACGCAGTATTTT	CASSLASLSVTRSTDTQYF
TRBV27	TRBD2	.	TRBJ2-7	TGTGCCAGCAGTTTGGGCGGGGGGGCTCACGAGCAGTACTTC	CASSLGGGAHEQYF
TRBV6-1	TRBD2	.	TRBJ2-1	TGTGCCAGCAGTTCCTGGACTAGCCCTGGGAATGAGCAGTTCTTC	CASSSWTSPGNEQFF
TRBV11-2	.	.	TRBJ2-7	TGTGCCAGCAGCATGATACAGGGTTACGAGCAGTACTTC	CASSMIQGYEQYF
TRBV20-1	.	.	TRBJ1-6	TGCAGTGCTAGTCAGGCGGGACTACATAATTCACCCCTCCACTTT	CSASQAGLHNSPLHF
TRBV7-2	TRBD1	.	TRBJ2-5	TGTGCCAGCAGCTTAGCAGGGGGCGCGCAGACCCAGTACTTC	CASSLAGGAQTQYF
TRBV28	.	.	TRBJ1-5	TGTGCCAGCAGTTTTTTCCAGGGGCTTTATAGCAATCAGCCCCAGCATTTT	CASSFFQGLYSNQPQHF
TRBV7-7	.	.	TRBJ2-3	TGTGCTAGCAGCCGAGGGACTTCTAGCACAGATACGCAGTATTTT	CASSRGTSSTDTQYF
TRBV2	TRBD1	.	TRBJ1-4	TGTGCCAGCAGGCAACAGGGGACTAATGAAAAACTGTTTTTT	CASRQQGTNEKLFF
TRBV7-9	TRBD2	.	TRBJ2-5	TGTGCCAGCAGCTTACTAGCGGGGTACCAAGAGACCCAGTACTTC	CASSLLAGYQETQYF
TRBV27	.	.	TRBJ2-1	TGTGCCAGCAGTTTCCAGGGAGGCTACAATGAGCAATTCTTC	CASSFQGGYNEQFF
TRBV4-3	TRBD1	.	TRBJ1-3	TGCGCCAGCAGCCAAGACAGGGGGAACTCTGGAAACACCATATATTTT	CASSQDRGNSGNTIYF
TRBV29-1	TRBD1	.	TRBJ1-5	TGCAGCGTTGATAGGGGACAGGGGGAAAACAATCAGCCCCAGCATTTT	CSVDRGQGENNQPQHF
TRBV3-1/TRBV3-2	TRBD2	.	TRBJ2-2	TGTGCCAGCAGCCCCCAAGGGCTAGCGGGGGACACCGGGGAGCTGTTTTTT	CASSPQGLAGDTGELFF
TRBV19	.	.	TRBJ1-3	TGTGCCAGTAGTTCGGTAGATTCTGGAAACACCATATATTTT	CASSSVDSGNTIYF
TRBV18	.	.	TRBJ2-5	TGTGCCAGCTCACCCGGACAACAAGAGACCCAGTACTTC	CASSPGQQETQYF
TRBV24-1	TRBD1	.	TRBJ2-3	TGTGCCACCTCCACAGGGGGCCCGACAGATACGCAGTATTTT	CATSTGGPTDTQYF
TRBV6-2/TRBV6-3	TRBD1	few	TRBJ1-2	TGTGCCAGCAGCCCTGGGACAGGGGATCGGGGCTACACCTTC	CASSPGTGDRGYTF
TRBV5-6	.	once	TRBJ1-6	TGTGCCAGCAGCGGGGACGGGAGCTCCTATAATTCACCCCTCCACTTT	CASSGDGSSYNSPLHF
TRBV23-1	TRBD1	.	TRBJ1-1	TGCGCCAGCAGTCAACGACAGGGGAAGGGAAAGAACACTGAAGCTTTCTTT	CASSQRQGKGKNTEAFF
TRBV5-6	.	.	TRBJ1-2	TGTGCCAGCAGCCCTTTAAAACGCGACAGGATTAACTATGGCTACACCTTC	CASSPLKRDRINYGYTF
TRBV4-1	TRBD2	.	TRBJ2-1	TGCGCCAGCAGCCGGACTAGCGGGGGGTACAATGAGCAGTTCTTC	CASSRTSGGYNEQFF
TRBV11-2	TRBD1	.	TRBJ1-6	TGTGCCAGCAGCTTAGATCTGCTGGACAGGGATAATTCACCCCTCCACTTT	CASSLDLLDRDNSPLHF
TRBV7-8	TRBD1	.	TRBJ1-2	TGTGCCAGCAGCTTGAGGACAGGTGGCTATGGCTACACCTTC	CASSLRTGGYGYTF
TRBV20-1	.	.	TRBJ2-1	TGCAGTGCTAGTCTCGTCAATGAGCAGTTCTTC	CSASLVNEQFF
TRBV18	.	.	TRBJ1-6	TGTGCCAGCTCACCTTTCGAGGTTTCACCCCTCCACTTT	CASSPFEVSPLHF
TRBV5-1	.	.	TRBJ2-5	TGCGCCAGCAGCCGGGGTGGGGTCCAAGAGACCCAGTACTTC	CASSRGGVQETQYF
TRBV5-1	.	.	TRBJ2-1	TGCGCCAGCAGCTTACCGGGTGGCTCCTACAATGAGCAGTTCTTC	CASSLPGGSYNEQFF
TRBV21-1	.	.	TRBJ1-1	TGTGCCAGCAGCAAGGATTTGGGCCGACAAGACACTGAAGCTTTCTTT	CASSKDLGRQDTEAFF
TRBV7-9	.	.	TRBJ2-1	TGTGCCAGCATCCGTCCGCAGGGTGAGCAGTTCTTC	CASIRPQGEQFF
TRBV2	.	.	TRBJ2-7	TGTGCCAGCAGTGGCTACCTCTTGACCTACGAGCAGTACTTC	CASSGYLLTYEQYF